These 20 T cell receptor beta chains share one sample of origin, sequenced in a study of cytomegalovirus exposure and HLA in healthy donors. The PCR ran on 60 Vbeta and 13 Jbeta primers. Repertoires were generated with immunoSEQ multiplex PCR, while TCRdb's copy carries only in-frame clones and drops some. This sample yields tens of thousands of clones, of which about three quarters are seen a single time; 4% to 5% belongs to the top ten. Sequencing input: PBMCs. Receptors originate from a man between 40 and 49 years old in good health and CMV-seronegative.

The chain is built from TRBV15 and TRBJ1-2, with TRBD1 matching 9 bases. Losses at the gene ends were 6 bases for V and 3 bases for J; bases not matched to a gene: 5. CDR3 length equals 14 residues. In germline, CDR1 is LNHNV, CDR2 YYDKDF (reference sequence). CDR3 loop: CATRSRQGDYGYTF. In nucleotides, the CDR3 is TGTGCCACCAGGAGTCGACAGGGGGACTATGGCTACACCTTC.

This chain connects TRBV29-1 to TRBJ2-3; TRBD1 is a possible D gene (5 bases). The CDR3 consists of 13 residues. Germline CDR1 reads SQVTM; CDR2 reads ANQGSEA. With 4 bases removed from V and 1 base from J, the gap between germline ends came to 9 bases. The CDR3 loop is CSVVGHRTDTQYF. In DNA, the CDR3 is TGCAGCGTTGTCGGACACCGCACAGATACGCAGTATTTT.

The chain joins TRBV5-6 to TRBJ2-7; 8 nucleotides match TRBD1. CDR1 and CDR2 (germline): SGHDT, YYEEEE. J was trimmed by 3 bases and V by 4 bases; bases with no gene match: 15. The CDR3 contains 17 residues. The CDR3 DNA sequence: TGTGCCAGCAGCCGTCTGGACAGGGCGTCCTTTAGCTACGAGCAGTACTTC. Translated: CASSRLDRASFSYEQYF.

This clone was counted a few times. The chain joins TRBV5-3 to TRBJ2-1; 10 bases agree with TRBD2. TRBV5-3 is classed as an ORF, of uncertain function. V lost 5 bases and J lost 12; bases outside the gene matches: 11. There are 14 residues in the CDR3. The CDR3 loop reads CARSLGLAARGQFF. In DNA form, the CDR3 reads TGTGCCAGAAGTCTAGGACTAGCGGCAAGAGGGCAGTTCTTC.

The chain links TRBV27 to TRBJ2-2; D is possibly TRBD1 (5 bases). CDR1 is MNHEY and CDR2 is SMNVEV in the germline V gene (reference sequence). With 7 bases removed from V and 7 bases from J, the gap between germline ends came to 10 bases. This CDR3 is 12 amino acids long. CDR3: CASKKGYGELFF. CDR3 DNA sequence: TGTGCCAGCAAAAAGGGGTACGGGGAGCTGTTTTTT.

The chain carries TRBV7-9 and TRBJ1-5, with TRBD1 matching over 7 bases. CDR1 and CDR2 from the germline V gene are SEHNR and FQNEAQ (reference sequence). The CDR3 totals 14 residues. J was trimmed by 5 bases and V by 6 bases; bases with no gene match: 7. The CDR3 protein is CASSLTTGDQPQHF. For the CDR3, the DNA is TGTGCCAGCAGTTTAACCACAGGGGATCAGCCCCAGCATTTT.

The V call is TRBV13, the J call TRBJ1-2; D may be TRBD1 (6 bases). The V end lost 10 bases, the J end lost 0 bases, and 12 bases lay between the germline ends. Germline CDR1 PRHDT, CDR2 FYEKMQ (reference sequence). This CDR3 contains 13 residues. The CDR3, as DNA: TGTGCCACGGGGGGCGGAGCTAACTATGGCTACACCTTC. Its protein product is CATGGGANYGYTF.

The chain joins TRBV10-3 to TRBJ1-2; TRBD1 matches 8 bases. The CDR3 is made up of 16 amino acids. Germline CDR1 and CDR2: ENHRY and SYGVKD. Trimming removed 0 bases from V and 1 base from J; junction bases left unmatched: 4. The CDR3 reads CAISESAGGINYGYTF. CDR3 in DNA: TGTGCCATCAGTGAGTCGGCAGGGGGCATTAACTATGGCTACACCTTC.

This clone was seen a few times. V gene TRBV4-3 combines with J gene TRBJ1-5, with D perhaps TRBD1 (5 bases). In germline, CDR1 is LGHNA, CDR2 YSLEER. Trimming removed 1 base from V and 1 base from J, with 8 bases in between. This CDR3 spans 15 amino acids. CDR3 bases: TGCGCCAGCAGCCAAGTTAAGGGGAGCAATCAGCCCCAGCATTTT. This sequence encodes CASSQVKGSNQPQHF.

Worth noting for this clone: The conserved closing phenylalanine or tryptophan is absent in this CDR3, likely reflecting a read error. V usage is TRBV14 and J usage is TRBJ1-2, with 7 bases lining up with TRBD1. The germline gives CDR1 SGHDN, CDR2 FVKESK. Trimming cost V 3 bases and J 8 bases; bases outside gene matches: 6. The length of the CDR3 is 13 residues. In DNA form, the CDR3 reads TGTGCCAGCAGCCAGAAAAGGGGGCAAGGCTACACCGTC. Protein sequence: CASSQKRGQGYTV.

This clone appeared a single time. In DNA, the CDR3 is TGCAGCGTTACCCCGGGAACCCAAAATTACTTC. It specifies CSVTPGTQNYF. This chain joins TRBV29-1 and TRBJ2-5; D possibly corresponds to TRBD2 (5 bases). Germline V gives CDR1 SQVTM, CDR2 ANQGSEA. V gave up 5 bases and J gave up 14 bases, with 18 bases separating them. The CDR3 loop spans 11 amino acids.

A single count supports this clone. V and J are TRBV4-3 and TRBJ2-7; 13 bases are a match to TRBD2. The length of the CDR3 is 16 residues. V gave up 4 bases and J gave up 5 bases; unmatched junction bases: 8. CDR1 and CDR2 (germline): LGHNA, YSLEER. The DNA for the CDR3 is TGCGCCAGCAGCCGGACCTCGGGACTAGCGGGAAACGAGCAGTACTTC. Encoded protein: CASSRTSGLAGNEQYF.

The chain couples TRBV2 to TRBJ2-1; D is unresolved. Germline values: CDR1 SNHLY, CDR2 FYNNEI. The CDR3 consists of 13 residues. Trimming took off 2 bases at V and 12 bases at J, with 14 bases between the two ends. The CDR3 here is CASSESEVAVQFF. The CDR3 bases are TGTGCCAGCAGTGAATCCGAGGTAGCAGTGCAGTTCTTC.

In this sample, this clone turned up once. This sequence joins TRBV5-4 and TRBJ2-1, with 8 bases aligning to TRBD1. The J segment lost 5 bases and the V segment lost 5 bases, leaving 9 bases of the junction unmatched. The CDR3 extends over 15 amino acids. From germline, CDR1 is SGHNT and CDR2 YYREEE (reference sequence). This chain's CDR3 is CASSPPDRDHNEQFF. The CDR3 nucleotides are TGTGCCAGCAGTCCTCCGGACAGGGACCACAATGAGCAGTTCTTC. Combining the CDR3 with reference TRBV5-4 and TRBJ2-1 gives the whole variable domain ETGVTQSPTHLIKTRGQQVTLRCSSQSGHNTVSWYQQALGQGPQFIFQYYREEENGRGNFPPRFSGLQFPNYSSELNVNALELDDSALYLCASSPPDRDHNEQFFGPGTRLTVL.

This clone is judged medium-sized. V usage is TRBV6-4 and J usage is TRBJ2-3; TRBD2 might be the D (5 bases). The length of the CDR3 is 16 residues. V was cut by 3 bases and J by 1 base, with 14 bases left in between. Looked up from germline, CDR1 is MRHNA and CDR2 is SNTAGT. The CDR3 nucleotides read TGTGCCAGCAGTGAGGGAGTGTCCCTTGGCACAGATACGCAGTATTTT. Encoded protein: CASSEGVSLGTDTQYF.

With respect to this clone: One junction end does not reproduce the germline sequence, and a read error may be involved. The chain carries TRBV5-1 and TRBJ1-5, with 8 nucleotides matching TRBD1. There are 15 residues in the CDR3. Germline V gene lookup returns CDR1 SGHRS and CDR2 YFSETQ. The CDR3 loop reads CASRAGTGDNQSQHF. DNA for the CDR3: TGCGCCAGCAGGGCCGGGACAGGTGACAATCAGTCCCAGCATTTT.

The rearrangement uses TRBV2 and TRBJ1-4; D possibly corresponds to TRBD1 (6 bases). Trimming stripped 2 bases from V and 7 bases from J, with 17 bases between. The V gene's germline CDR1 is SNHLY and CDR2 FYNNEI. This CDR3 is built from 16 residues. Here the CDR3 reads CASSEWTGGAGEKLFF. In DNA form, the CDR3 reads TGTGCCAGCAGTGAATGGACGGGGGGCGCGGGTGAAAAACTGTTTTTT.

This clone showed up just a few times. The V call is TRBV2, the J call TRBJ1-4, with D maybe TRBD1 (6 bases). Trimming cost V 4 bases and J 8 bases, with 14 bases left between them. Germline V gene lookup returns CDR1 SNHLY and CDR2 FYNNEI. This CDR3 has 14 amino acids. The CDR3 bases are TGTGCCAGCAGTGTGACAGGTGCGATGGAAAAACTGTTTTTT. Translation: CASSVTGAMEKLFF.

The chain has TRBV6-6 and TRBJ2-3, with D possibly being TRBD1 (5 bases). This CDR3 has 13 amino acids. V lost 4 bases and J lost 4, with 9 bases in between. CDR1 is MNHNY, CDR2 SVGAGI, per germline (reference sequence). The CDR3 region has the DNA TGTGCCAGCAGTTCACCAGGGTCAGATACGCAGTATTTT. It encodes CASSSPGSDTQYF.

This clone occurred once. V is TRBV9 and J is TRBJ1-5; 7 bases map to TRBD1. V dropped 3 bases and J dropped 3; count of bases not matched to a gene: 3. Germline CDR1 is SGDLS and CDR2 is YYNGEE. The CDR3 extends over 14 amino acids. DNA for the CDR3: TGTGCCAGCAGCGAAGGGGGCCCCAATCAGCCCCAGCATTTT. It codes for CASSEGGPNQPQHF.